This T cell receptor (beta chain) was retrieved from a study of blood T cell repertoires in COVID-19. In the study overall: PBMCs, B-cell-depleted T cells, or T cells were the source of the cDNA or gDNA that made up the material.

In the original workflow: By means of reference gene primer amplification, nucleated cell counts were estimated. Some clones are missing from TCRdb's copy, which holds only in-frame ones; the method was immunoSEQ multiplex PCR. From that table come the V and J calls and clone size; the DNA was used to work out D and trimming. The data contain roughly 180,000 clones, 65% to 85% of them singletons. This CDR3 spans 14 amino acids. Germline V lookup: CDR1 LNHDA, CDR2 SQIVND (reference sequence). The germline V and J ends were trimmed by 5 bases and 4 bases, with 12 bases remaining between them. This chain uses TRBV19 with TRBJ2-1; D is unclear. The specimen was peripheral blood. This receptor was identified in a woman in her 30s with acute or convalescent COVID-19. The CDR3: CASSLHAVYNEQFF. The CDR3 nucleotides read TGTGCCAGTAGTCTCCATGCGGTTTACAATGAGCAGTTCTTC.